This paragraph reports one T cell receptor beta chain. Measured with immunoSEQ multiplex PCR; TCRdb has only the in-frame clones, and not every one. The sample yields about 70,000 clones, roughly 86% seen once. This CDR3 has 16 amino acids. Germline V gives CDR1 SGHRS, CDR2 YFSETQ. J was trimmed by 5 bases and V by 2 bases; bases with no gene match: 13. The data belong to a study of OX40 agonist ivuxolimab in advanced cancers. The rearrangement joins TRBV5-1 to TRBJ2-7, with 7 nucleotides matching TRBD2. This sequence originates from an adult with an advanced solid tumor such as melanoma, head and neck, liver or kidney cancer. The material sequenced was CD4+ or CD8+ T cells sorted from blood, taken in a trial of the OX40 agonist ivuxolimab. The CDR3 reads CASSLRLGGRTDEQYF. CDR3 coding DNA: TGCGCCAGCAGCTTAAGGCTCGGCGGGAGAACCGACGAGCAGTACTTC.